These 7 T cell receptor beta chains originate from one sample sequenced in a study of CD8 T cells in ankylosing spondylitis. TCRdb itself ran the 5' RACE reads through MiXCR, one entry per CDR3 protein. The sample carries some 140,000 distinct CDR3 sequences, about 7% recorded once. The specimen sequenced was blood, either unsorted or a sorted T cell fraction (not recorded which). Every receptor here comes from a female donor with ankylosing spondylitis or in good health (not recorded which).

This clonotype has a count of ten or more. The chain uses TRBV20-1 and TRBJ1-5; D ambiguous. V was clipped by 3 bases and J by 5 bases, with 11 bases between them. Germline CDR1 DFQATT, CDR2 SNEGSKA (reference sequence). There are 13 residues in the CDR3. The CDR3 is CSASGAGYQPQHF. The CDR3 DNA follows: TGCAGTGCTAGCGGAGCGGGCTATCAGCCCCAGCATTTT.

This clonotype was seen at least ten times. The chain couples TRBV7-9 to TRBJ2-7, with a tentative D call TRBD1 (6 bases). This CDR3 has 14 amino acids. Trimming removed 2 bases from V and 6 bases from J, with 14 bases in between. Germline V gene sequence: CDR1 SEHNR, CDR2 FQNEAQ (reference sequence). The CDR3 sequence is CASSLRQATAEQYF. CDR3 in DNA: TGTGCCAGCAGCTTACGACAGGCAACCGCCGAGCAGTACTTC.

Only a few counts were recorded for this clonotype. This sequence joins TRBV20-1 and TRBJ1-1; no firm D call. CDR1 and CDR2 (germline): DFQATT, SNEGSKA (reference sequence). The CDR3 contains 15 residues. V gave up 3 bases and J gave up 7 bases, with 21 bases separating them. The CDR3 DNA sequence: TGCAGTGCTAGTTCAGGAGAGGGTCTCGGTGGTGAAGCTTTCTTT. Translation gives CSASSGEGLGGEAFF.

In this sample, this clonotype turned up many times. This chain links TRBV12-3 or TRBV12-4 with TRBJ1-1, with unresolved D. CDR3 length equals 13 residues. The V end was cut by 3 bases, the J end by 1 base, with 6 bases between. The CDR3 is CASSFTWNTEAFF. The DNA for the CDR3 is TGTGCCAGCAGTTTTACCTGGAACACTGAAGCTTTCTTT.

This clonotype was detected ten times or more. As DNA, the CDR3 is TGCGCCAGCAGCACGGGACTAGCGGATTACAATGAGCAGTTCTTC. It encodes CASSTGLADYNEQFF. The rearrangement joins TRBV5-1 to TRBJ2-1, with 11 bases identical to TRBD2. V gave up 4 bases and J gave up 4 bases; unmatched junction bases: 4. The CDR3 consists of 15 residues. CDR1 and CDR2 (germline): SGHRS, YFSETQ.

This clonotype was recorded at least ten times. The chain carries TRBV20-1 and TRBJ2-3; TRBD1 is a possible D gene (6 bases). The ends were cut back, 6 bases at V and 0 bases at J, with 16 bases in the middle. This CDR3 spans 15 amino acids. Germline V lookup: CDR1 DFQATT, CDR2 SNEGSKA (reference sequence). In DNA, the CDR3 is TGCAGTGCACCCCCTGGGCAGGGGAGCACAGATACGCAGTATTTT. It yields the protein CSAPPGQGSTDTQYF.

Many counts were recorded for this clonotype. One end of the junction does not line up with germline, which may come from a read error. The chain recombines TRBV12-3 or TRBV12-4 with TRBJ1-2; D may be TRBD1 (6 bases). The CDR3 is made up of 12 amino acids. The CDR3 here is CASSRGGRQFDF. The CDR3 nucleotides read TGTGCCAGCAGCCGAGGGGGTAGACAGTTTGACTTC.